The next 29 T cell receptor beta chains were all read from a single sample in a study of T cell repertoires in cytomegalovirus infection. TCRdb recomputed calls from the reads with MiXCR, one row per CDR3 protein. There are around 740,000 distinct CDR3 sequences in the sample; roughly a third occur only once, and around 2.6% lies in the top ten. The sequenced material came from PBMCs. The receptors were gathered from a human donor in good health (CMV status not recorded). Some clones in this sample may be carry-over from other donors' samples.

The J gene is TRBJ2-1, the V gene TRBV11-2; D uncertain. This CDR3 region has 12 residues. Per the germline V gene, CDR1 is SGHAT and CDR2 is FQNNGV. Trimming shortened V by 1 base and J by 8 bases, and 6 bases separated the two germline ends. In nucleotides, the CDR3 is TGTGCCAGCAGCTTAGTGACCCATGAGCAGTTCTTC. This translates into CASSLVTHEQFF.

The V and J genes are TRBV14 and TRBJ2-7, with D uncertain. In germline, CDR1 is SGHDN, CDR2 FVKESK. Trimming removed 1 base from V and 6 bases from J, with 10 bases in between. This CDR3 comprises 13 residues. CDR3 coding DNA: TGTGCCAGCAGCCAAGTGACGGGTACCGAGCAGTACTTC. It is translated as CASSQVTGTEQYF.

This clonotype has more than one count but fewer than ten. The V call is TRBV6-2 or TRBV6-3, the J call TRBJ1-5, with TRBD1 matching 7 bases. The CDR3 spans 14 residues. Trimming at V came to 6 bases and at J to 4 bases, leaving 6 bases not matched to a gene. Germline V gene lookup returns CDR1 MNHEY and CDR2 SVGEGT. CDR3 amino acids: CASRTGSLNQPQHF. The CDR3, as DNA: TGTGCCAGCAGGACAGGGTCCCTTAATCAGCCCCAGCATTTT.

Only a few counts were recorded for this clonotype. This rearrangement joins TRBV6-1 to TRBJ1-5; TRBD1 matches at 9 bases. CDR3 length: 15 amino acids. V trimming: 6 bases; J trimming: 2 bases; junction bases outside the gene matches: 5. CDR1 is MNHNS and CDR2 is SASEGT in the germline V gene. The CDR3 loop reads CASRRDREGNQPQHF. The CDR3 DNA is TGTGCCAGCAGAAGGGACAGGGAAGGCAATCAGCCCCAGCATTTT.

In its sample, this clonotype was seen a few times. The chain links TRBV10-2 to TRBJ1-1; 7 bases line up with TRBD1. Germline CDR1 WSHSY, CDR2 SAAADI. V was clipped by 3 bases and J by 3 bases; unmatched bases: 4. The CDR3 extends over 14 amino acids. CDR3: CASSERGRDTEAFF. The CDR3 DNA reads as TGCGCCAGCAGTGAAAGGGGGCGAGACACTGAAGCTTTCTTT.

This clonotype has at least ten counts. The chain couples TRBV19 to TRBJ2-1; a possible D gene is TRBD1 (5 bases). Trimming took off 8 bases at V and 10 bases at J, with 15 bases between the two ends. The CDR3 sequence is 12 residues long. Germline CDR1 is LNHDA and CDR2 is SQIVND (reference sequence). CDR3 amino acids: CASGKGLGEQFF. The CDR3 region has the DNA TGTGCCAGTGGTAAGGGGCTGGGGGAGCAGTTCTTC.

This chain uses TRBV7-3 with TRBJ2-2, with D tentatively TRBD2 (7 bases). The germline V and J ends were trimmed by 0 bases and 2 bases, with 13 bases remaining between them. Germline V gives CDR1 SGHTA, CDR2 FQGTGA. CDR3 size: 17 residues. CDR3 DNA: TGTGCCAGCAGCTTAACCGTAGGGGGGGGAAACACCGGGGAGCTGTTTTTT. Translation gives CASSLTVGGGNTGELFF.

The CDR3, as DNA: TGTGCCAGCGAGTTTCGTCACAGGGGGCCGGAGACCCAGTACTTC. This translates into CASEFRHRGPETQYF. The chain is built from TRBV6-6 and TRBJ2-5; 9 bases map to TRBD1. The J segment lost 5 bases and the V segment lost 8 bases, leaving 12 bases of the junction unmatched. Germline assignment: CDR1 MNHNY and CDR2 SVGAGI (reference sequence). The CDR3 contains 15 residues.

In its sample, this clonotype was seen once. The rearrangement joins TRBV15 to TRBJ1-1; D unclear. CDR3 size: 14 residues. The germline V gene encodes CDR1 LNHNV and CDR2 YYDKDF (reference sequence). Trimming removed 5 bases at V and 0 bases at J, with 10 bases between. CDR3 residues: CATSDAGMNTEAFF. As DNA, the CDR3 is TGTGCCACCAGCGACGCCGGCATGAACACTGAAGCTTTCTTT.

This clonotype was counted many times. The rearrangement joins TRBV28 to TRBJ1-2; 10 bases are shared with TRBD1. V gave up 2 bases and J gave up 4 bases; unmatched junction bases: 7. The V gene's germline CDR1 is MDHEN and CDR2 SYDVKM. This CDR3 comprises 16 residues. The CDR3 is CASSLMGTGEVYGYTF. The CDR3 DNA sequence: TGTGCCAGCAGTTTAATGGGGACAGGGGAAGTCTATGGCTACACCTTC.

In its sample, this clonotype was seen a few times. The V call is TRBV5-1, the J call TRBJ1-1; D not certain. The CDR3 is 13 amino acids. Deletions cut 0 bases from V and 8 bases from J, with 11 bases between. Germline CDR1 reads SGHRS; CDR2 reads YFSETQ. The CDR3 loop reads CASSLEDAREAFF. The CDR3 DNA sequence: TGCGCCAGCAGCTTGGAAGACGCAAGGGAAGCTTTCTTT. Filled out from reference TRBV5-1 and TRBJ1-1, the complete variable domain reads KAGVTQTPRYLIKTRGQQVTLSCSPISGHRSVSWYQQTPGQGLQFLFEYFSETQRNKGNFPGRFSGRQFSNSRSEMNVSTLELGDSALYLCASSLEDAREAFFGQGTRLTVV.

A few counts support this clonotype. The chain has TRBV7-9 and TRBJ1-2; D gene unclear. The germline V gene has CDR1 SEHNR and CDR2 FQNEAQ (reference sequence). V lost 2 bases and J 8 bases, leaving 12 bases between the germline ends. CDR3 size: 13 residues. DNA of the CDR3: TGTGCCAGCAGCTTAATCTGGGGTCGGGGCTACACCTTC. Protein product: CASSLIWGRGYTF.

This clonotype occurred a few times. The genes are TRBV7-3 and TRBJ2-2; tentative D call: TRBD1 (6 bases). Germline lookup yields CDR1 SGHTA and CDR2 FQGTGA. The CDR3 extends over 15 amino acids. V lost 5 bases, J lost 6 bases, and 16 bases lay in between. CDR3 bases: TGTGCCAGCAGCAACCAGGGGTTTGGTTCCGGGGAGCTGTTTTTT. Amino acid sequence: CASSNQGFGSGELFF.

A remark on this clonotype: This may come from a read error, since a much larger clone is one base off. The chain has TRBV6-6 and TRBJ2-1; D is possibly TRBD2 (6 bases). CDR1 and CDR2 (germline): MNHNY, SVGAGI (reference sequence). V was cut by 11 bases and J by 5 bases, with 16 bases left in between. The CDR3 has 13 amino acids. CDR3 sequence reads: CAHSYRRDNEQFF. The CDR3 region has the DNA TGTGCCCACTCCTACAGGAGGGACAATGAGCAGTTCTTC.

This clonotype showed up just a few times. The chain couples TRBV28 to TRBJ2-5; a possible D gene is TRBD2 (6 bases). Germline CDR1 and CDR2: MDHEN and SYDVKM. The CDR3 is made up of 14 amino acids. V was shortened by 3 bases and J by 4 bases, with 12 bases between the two germline ends. CDR3 sequence: CASSLGGTPETQYF. In nucleotides, the CDR3 is TGTGCCAGCAGTTTGGGGGGTACCCCAGAGACCCAGTACTTC.

The chain combines TRBV7-9 with TRBJ2-7; D is possibly TRBD1 (6 bases). Germline V CDR1 and CDR2: SEHNR, FQNEAQ (reference sequence). V was trimmed by 3 bases and J by 3 bases, leaving 9 bases between them. The CDR3 covers 13 residues. CDR3 loop: CASSFGTIYEQYF. In nucleotides, the CDR3 is TGTGCCAGCAGCTTCGGGACAATCTACGAGCAGTACTTC.

V and J are TRBV19 and TRBJ1-1, with D uncertain. V was trimmed by 4 bases and J by 7 bases, leaving 7 bases between them. The germline CDR1 and CDR2 sequences are LNHDA and SQIVND (reference sequence). This CDR3 has 11 residues. The CDR3 loop is CASSNVGEAFF. The CDR3 nucleotides read TGTGCCAGTAGTAATGTTGGTGAAGCTTTCTTT.

The chain has TRBV19 and TRBJ1-1; D unclear. The length of the CDR3 is 14 residues. V shed 2 bases and J shed 4 bases, with 11 bases lying between them. Per germline, CDR1 LNHDA and CDR2 SQIVND (reference sequence). The CDR3 is CASSINRLVTEAFF. Written as DNA, the CDR3 is TGTGCCAGTAGTATAAACCGGCTGGTCACTGAAGCTTTCTTT.

Ten or more counts support this clonotype. The gene calls are TRBV12-3 or TRBV12-4 and TRBJ1-1, with 7 bases lining up with TRBD1. The CDR3 sequence is 21 residues long. Trimming cost V 3 bases and J 0 bases; bases outside gene matches: 22. The CDR3 bases are TGTGCCAGCAGTTTTGAGACCGGGACAGTAAACTCCCGTAGGATGAACACTGAAGCTTTCTTT. Amino acid sequence: CASSFETGTVNSRRMNTEAFF.

This clonotype was seen more than once but under ten times. The chain recombines TRBV19 with TRBJ2-4; maybe TRBD2 (7 bases). The V gene's germline CDR1 is LNHDA and CDR2 SQIVND (reference sequence). The CDR3 length is 18 residues. V lost 3 bases, J lost 3 bases, and 21 bases lay in between. The CDR3 DNA follows: TGTGCCAGTAGTATGAAGAAGAGGGGGGGGCACGTCAAAAACATTCAGTACTTC. Its translation is CASSMKKRGGHVKNIQYF.

In this sample, this clonotype turned up a few times. The chain is built from TRBV4-2 and TRBJ1-5, with D maybe TRBD1 (6 bases). The CDR3 contains 17 residues. V lost 0 bases and J lost 3, with 15 bases in between. In germline, CDR1 is LGHNA, CDR2 YNFKEQ. In DNA, the CDR3 is TGTGCCAGCAGCCAAGAAACGGCAGGGGCGGCCAATCAGCCCCAGCATTTT. Protein product: CASSQETAGAANQPQHF.

On this clonotype itself: A much larger clonotype is one base distant, so this may be a read error. The gene calls are TRBV7-6 and TRBJ2-5, with TRBD2 matching over 10 bases. This CDR3 is 17 amino acids long. Germline lookup yields CDR1 SGHVS and CDR2 FNYEAQ. Here the CDR3 reads CASSLLYEREGPETQSF. CDR3 coding DNA: TGTGCCAGCAGCTTATTATATGAGCGGGAGGGCCCAGAGACCCAGTCCTTC.

This clonotype has only a few counts. The chain is built from TRBV20-1 and TRBJ1-1; D remains ambiguous. Trimming took 2 bases from V and 2 from J, leaving 15 bases between them. The CDR3 is 15 residues long. Germline CDR1 DFQATT, CDR2 SNEGSKA (reference sequence). The CDR3 sequence is CSARRAAVPNTEAFF. CDR3 coding DNA: TGCAGTGCTAGAAGGGCAGCTGTACCAAACACTGAAGCTTTCTTT.

The chain is built from TRBV27 and TRBJ1-5; D is undetermined. V shed 7 bases and J shed 0 bases, with 10 bases lying between them. Germline assignment: CDR1 MNHEY and CDR2 SMNVEV (reference sequence). The CDR3 is 14 amino acids. DNA of the CDR3: TGTGCCAGCATGGAAGTAAATAGCAATCAGCCCCAGCATTTT. It encodes CASMEVNSNQPQHF.

The chain recombines TRBV7-9 with TRBJ1-1; D possibly corresponds to TRBD1 (6 bases). From germline, CDR1 is SEHNR and CDR2 FQNEAQ (reference sequence). The V and J ends lost 1 base and 3 bases respectively, with 12 bases between them. This CDR3 contains 15 residues. The DNA for the CDR3 is TGTGCCAGCAGCTTAGGGGGTACAGGGCACACTGAAGCTTTCTTT. Its translation is CASSLGGTGHTEAFF.

A word on this clonotype: A read error may explain this, as a much larger clone is one base away. The V call is TRBV7-6, the J call TRBJ2-2; no reliable D call. CDR3 length: 18 residues. V was trimmed by 3 bases and J by 4 bases, leaving 21 bases between them. CDR1 is SGHVS and CDR2 is FNYEAQ in the germline V gene. The CDR3 here is CASSLTVPATWVTGELFF. The CDR3 DNA sequence: TGTGCCAGCAGCTTGACCGTACCAGCTACATGGGTCACCGGGGAGCTGTTTTTT.

This clonotype was recorded a few times. The chain combines TRBV28 with TRBJ2-5; 12 positions match TRBD1. With 4 bases clipped from V and 4 bases from J, the junction kept 7 bases outside the gene matches. From germline, CDR1 is MDHEN and CDR2 SYDVKM. The CDR3 spans 16 residues. CDR3 in DNA: TGTGCCAGCAGTTCGCCGGGACAGGGGGCGGGAGAGACCCAGTACTTC. Residues: CASSSPGQGAGETQYF.

This clonotype was detected a few times. V usage is TRBV5-5 and J usage is TRBJ2-7; possibly TRBD1 for D (6 bases). Germline V CDR1 and CDR2: SGHKS, YYEKEE (reference sequence). CDR3 length equals 14 residues. V gave up 0 bases and J gave up 5 bases, with 12 bases separating them. CDR3 DNA: TGTGCCAGCAGCTTGGACAGGGCTTACCACGAGCAGTACTTC. Protein product: CASSLDRAYHEQYF.

This rearrangement joins TRBV20-1 to TRBJ2-2; D gene uncertain. The CDR3 extends over 14 amino acids. The germline V and J ends were trimmed by 4 bases and 4 bases, with 13 bases remaining between them. The germline CDR1 and CDR2 sequences are DFQATT and SNEGSKA (reference sequence). In nucleotides, the CDR3 is TGCAGTGCTATGGACGTAACCCCCACCGGGGAGCTGTTTTTT. Its protein product is CSAMDVTPTGELFF.